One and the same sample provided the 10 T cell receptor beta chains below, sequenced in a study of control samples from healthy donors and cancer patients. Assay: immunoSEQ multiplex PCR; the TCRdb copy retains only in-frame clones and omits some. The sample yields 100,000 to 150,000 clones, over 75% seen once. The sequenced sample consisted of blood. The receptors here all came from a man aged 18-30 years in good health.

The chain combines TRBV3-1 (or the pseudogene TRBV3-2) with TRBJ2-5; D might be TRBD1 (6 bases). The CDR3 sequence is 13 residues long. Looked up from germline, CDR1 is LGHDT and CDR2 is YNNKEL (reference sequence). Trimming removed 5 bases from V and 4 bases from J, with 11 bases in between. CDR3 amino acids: CASSYQGLETQYF. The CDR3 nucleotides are TGTGCCAGCAGCTACCAGGGGTTAGAGACCCAGTACTTC.

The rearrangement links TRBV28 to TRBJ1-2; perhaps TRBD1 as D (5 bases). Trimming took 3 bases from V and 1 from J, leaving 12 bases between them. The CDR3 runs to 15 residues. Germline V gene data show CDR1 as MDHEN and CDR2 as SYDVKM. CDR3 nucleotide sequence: TGTGCCAGCAGTTTTCTCTGGGGGGGTAACTATGGCTACACCTTC. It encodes CASSFLWGGNYGYTF.

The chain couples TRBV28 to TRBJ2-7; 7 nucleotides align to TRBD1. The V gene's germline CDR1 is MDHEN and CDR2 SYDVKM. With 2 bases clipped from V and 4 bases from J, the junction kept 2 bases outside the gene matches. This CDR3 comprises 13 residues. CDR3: CASSLGRGYEQYV. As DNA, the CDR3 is TGTGCCAGCAGTTTAGGCAGGGGGTACGAGCAGTACGTC.

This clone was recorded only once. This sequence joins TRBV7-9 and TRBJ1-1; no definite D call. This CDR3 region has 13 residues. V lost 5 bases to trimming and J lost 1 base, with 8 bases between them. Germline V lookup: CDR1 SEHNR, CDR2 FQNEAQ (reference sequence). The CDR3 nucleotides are TGTGCCAGCAGCGGCCACTCGAACACTGAAGCTTTCTTT. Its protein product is CASSGHSNTEAFF.

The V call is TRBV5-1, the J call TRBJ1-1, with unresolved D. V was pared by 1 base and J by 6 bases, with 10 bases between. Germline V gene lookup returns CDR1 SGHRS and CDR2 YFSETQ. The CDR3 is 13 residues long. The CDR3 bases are TGCGCCAGCAGCTTGACGTTTGGTCCTGAAGCTTTCTTT. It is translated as CASSLTFGPEAFF.

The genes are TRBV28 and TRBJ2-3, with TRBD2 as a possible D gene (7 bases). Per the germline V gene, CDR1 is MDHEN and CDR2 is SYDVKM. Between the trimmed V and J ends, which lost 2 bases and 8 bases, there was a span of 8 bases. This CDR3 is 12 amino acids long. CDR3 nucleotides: TGTGCCAGCAGTTTAAGGGGGGGTACGCAGTATTTT. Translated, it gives CASSLRGGTQYF.

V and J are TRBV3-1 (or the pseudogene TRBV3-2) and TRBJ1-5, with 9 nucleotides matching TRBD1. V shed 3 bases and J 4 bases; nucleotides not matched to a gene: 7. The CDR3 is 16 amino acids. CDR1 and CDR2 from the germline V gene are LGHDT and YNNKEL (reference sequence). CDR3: CASSHWGTGRNQPQHF. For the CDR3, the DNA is TGTGCCAGCAGCCACTGGGGGACAGGGAGGAATCAGCCCCAGCATTTT.

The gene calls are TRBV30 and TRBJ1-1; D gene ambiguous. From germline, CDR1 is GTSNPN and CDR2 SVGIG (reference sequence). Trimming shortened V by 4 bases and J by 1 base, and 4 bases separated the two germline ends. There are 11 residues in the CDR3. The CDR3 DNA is TGTGCCTGGACCAGGAACACTGAAGCTTTCTTT. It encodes CAWTRNTEAFF. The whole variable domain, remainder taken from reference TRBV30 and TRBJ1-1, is SQTIHQWPATLVQPVGSPLSLECTVEGTSNPNLYWYRQAAGRGLQLLFYSVGIGQISSEVPQNLSASRPQDRQFILSSKKLLLSDSGFYLCAWTRNTEAFFGQGTRLTVV.

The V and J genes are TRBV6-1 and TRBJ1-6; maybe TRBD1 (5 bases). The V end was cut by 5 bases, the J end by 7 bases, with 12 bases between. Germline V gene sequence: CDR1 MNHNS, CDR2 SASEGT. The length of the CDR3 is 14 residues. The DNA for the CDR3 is TGTGCCAGCAGTTGGGGCAGCTCAAATTCACCCCTCCACTTT. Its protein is CASSWGSSNSPLHF.

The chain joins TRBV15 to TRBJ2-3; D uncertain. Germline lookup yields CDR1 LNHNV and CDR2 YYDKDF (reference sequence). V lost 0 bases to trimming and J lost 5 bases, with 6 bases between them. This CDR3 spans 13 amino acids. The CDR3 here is CATSRDSGDTQYF. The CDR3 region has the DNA TGTGCCACCAGCAGAGATAGTGGAGATACGCAGTATTTT. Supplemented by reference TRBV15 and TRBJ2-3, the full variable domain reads DAMVIQNPRYQVTQFGKPVTLSCSQTLNHNVMYWYQQKSSQAPKLLFHYYDKDFNNEADTPDNFQSRRPNTSFCFLDIRSPGLGDTAMYLCATSRDSGDTQYFGPGTRLTVL.